This T cell receptor (beta chain) was identified during a study of blood T cell repertoires in COVID-19. Assay used: immunoSEQ multiplex PCR; TCRdb lists only in-frame clones, some missing. Of about 340,000 clones in the sample, around nine tenths were seen once. The specimen sequenced was peripheral blood. This TCR was recovered from a woman between 18 and 29 years old who had recovered from COVID-19.

The CDR3 spells CASSPTTGGTDTQYF. DNA of the CDR3: TGTGCCAGCAGCCCGACAACGGGAGGGACAGATACGCAGTATTTT. The chain employs TRBV7-7 and TRBJ2-3; 8 bases line up with TRBD2. The germline V gene encodes CDR1 SSHAT and CDR2 FNYEAQ (reference sequence). The CDR3 spans 15 residues. Trimming cost V 5 bases and J 3 bases; bases outside gene matches: 7.